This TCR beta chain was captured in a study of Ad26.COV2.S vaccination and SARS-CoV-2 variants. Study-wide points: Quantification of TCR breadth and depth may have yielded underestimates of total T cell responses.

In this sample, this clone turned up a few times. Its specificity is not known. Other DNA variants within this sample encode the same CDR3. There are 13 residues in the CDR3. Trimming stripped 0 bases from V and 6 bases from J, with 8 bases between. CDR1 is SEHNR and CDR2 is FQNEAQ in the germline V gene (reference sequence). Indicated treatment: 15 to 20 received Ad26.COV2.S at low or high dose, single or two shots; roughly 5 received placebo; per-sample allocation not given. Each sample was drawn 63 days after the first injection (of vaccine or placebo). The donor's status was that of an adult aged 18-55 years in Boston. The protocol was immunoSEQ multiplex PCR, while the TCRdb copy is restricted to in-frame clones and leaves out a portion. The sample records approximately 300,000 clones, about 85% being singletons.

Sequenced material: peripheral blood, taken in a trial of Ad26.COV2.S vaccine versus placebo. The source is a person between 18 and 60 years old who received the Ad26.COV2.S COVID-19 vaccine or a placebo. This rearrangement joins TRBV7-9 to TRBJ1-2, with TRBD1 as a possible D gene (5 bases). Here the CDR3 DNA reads TGTGCCAGCAGCTTAGCCTTGACAGATGGCTACACCTTC. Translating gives CASSLALTDGYTF.